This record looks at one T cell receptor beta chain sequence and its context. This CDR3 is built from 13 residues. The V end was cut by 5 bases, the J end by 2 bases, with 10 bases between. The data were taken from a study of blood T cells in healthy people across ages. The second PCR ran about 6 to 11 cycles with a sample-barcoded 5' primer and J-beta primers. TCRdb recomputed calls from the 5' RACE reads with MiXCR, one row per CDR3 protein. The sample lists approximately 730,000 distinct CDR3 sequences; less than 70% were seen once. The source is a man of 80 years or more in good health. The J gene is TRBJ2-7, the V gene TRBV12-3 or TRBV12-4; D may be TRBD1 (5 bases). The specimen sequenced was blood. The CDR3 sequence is CASSVQGPYEQYF. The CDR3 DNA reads TGTGCCAGCAGTGTGCAGGGCCCCTACGAGCAGTACTTC.